This entry concerns a single T cell receptor beta chain. Its antigen is unidentified. With a much larger clone just one base away, this may be a read error. This is likely a read error, given that the CDR3 carries no conserved phenylalanine or tryptophan at its end. The data derive from a study of shared clonotypes between healthy human individuals. Study-wide results and caveats: Few donors restricted represented genetic and exposure-history diversity.

V was clipped by 3 bases and J by 4 bases; unmatched bases: 2. Per germline, CDR1 ENHRY and CDR2 SYGVKD. The length of the CDR3 is 13 residues. In the source study's methods: Junction-only immunoSEQ data arrived without quality scores, meaning filtering differed. Assay: immunoSEQ multiplex PCR; the TCRdb copy retains only in-frame clones and omits some. That table gives V, J and clone size, and the DNA gave D and trimming. This table holds some 2 million clones, roughly 94% found once. Sequences were obtained from naive CD4+ T cells sorted from blood. Subset denoted: CD45RA+ positively selected. The clonotype comes from a man aged 18 to 30 in good health. The J gene is TRBJ1-1, the V gene TRBV10-3; 7 positions agree with TRBD1. The CDR3 here is CAISDTGATEAFL. The CDR3 nucleotides are TGTGCCATCAGTGATACAGGGGCCACTGAAGCTTTCCTT.